Below are 32 T cell receptor beta chains sequenced from a single sample in a study of monozygotic twins with inflammatory bowel disease. TCRdb reprocessed the 5' RACE reads; each CDR3 protein has one entry and no DNA is given. Found here are about 330,000 distinct CDR3 sequences; the top ten clones hold around 2%. The sequenced sample was blood. These receptors were collected from a human donor with ulcerative colitis or Crohn's disease, or a healthy co-twin of an affected twin (not recorded which).

The gene calls are TRBV6-5 and TRBJ1-1; no DNA is available, so the TRBD1 call from TCRdb remains unchecked. The germline gives CDR1 MNHEY, CDR2 SVGAGI. This CDR3 has 17 amino acids. CDR3: CASSYFTIQGGNTEAFF.

This chain links TRBV20-1 with TRBJ1-2; the D call of TRBD1 rests on TCRdb alone, since no DNA is present to check it. In germline, CDR1 is DFQATT, CDR2 SNEGSKA (reference sequence). This CDR3 region has 14 residues. CDR3 residues: CSARGRTGFYGYTF.

The chain carries TRBV5-1 and TRBJ2-5; absent DNA, TCRdb's TRBD2 call cannot be checked. The CDR3 consists of 15 residues. CDR1 and CDR2 from the germline V gene are SGHRS and YFSETQ. CDR3: CASSLSSGSGETQYF.

This chain links TRBV19 with TRBJ2-6. CDR1 and CDR2 from the germline V gene are LNHDA and SQIVND (reference sequence). The CDR3 covers 16 residues. CDR3: CASSIEEGSGANVLTF.

V usage is TRBV5-1 and J usage is TRBJ2-3; without DNA, the TCRdb call of TRBD2 cannot be checked. The V gene's germline CDR1 is SGHRS and CDR2 YFSETQ. The CDR3 totals 17 residues. CDR3 loop: CASSLEVAGALGDTQYF.

The chain employs TRBV28 and TRBJ2-4; TCRdb indicates TRBD1, and absent DNA this call remains unverified. This CDR3 has 17 residues. The V gene's germline CDR1 is MDHEN and CDR2 SYDVKM. This CDR3 reads CASSLGQSLLAKNIQYF.

The gene calls are TRBV25-1 and TRBJ2-2; TCRdb's assignment of TRBD1 cannot be checked, as there is no DNA. The CDR3 runs to 15 residues. CDR1 is MGHDK, CDR2 SYGVNS, per germline. The CDR3 sequence is CASREAGQERRELFF.

The CDR3 loop reads CASSPPRQLHGDTGELFF. The rearrangement links TRBV5-1 to TRBJ2-2; the D call of TRBD1 rests on TCRdb alone, since no DNA is present to check it. Per the germline V gene, CDR1 is SGHRS and CDR2 is YFSETQ. The CDR3 spans 18 residues.

V and J are TRBV6-2 or TRBV6-3 and TRBJ1-1; TCRdb picks TRBD1, but there is no DNA to check that call. The CDR3 has 15 residues. The V gene's germline CDR1 is MNHEY and CDR2 SVGEGT. The CDR3 loop is CASSYERRANTEAFF.

The V call is TRBV5-6, the J call TRBJ2-7; TCRdb calls TRBD1, which cannot be checked without DNA. Germline assignment: CDR1 SGHDT and CDR2 YYEEEE. This CDR3 has 15 residues. The CDR3 region is CASSSVGQGAYEQYF.

This rearrangement joins TRBV5-1 to TRBJ2-5; TCRdb's D call, TRBD2, is unchecked because there is no DNA. CDR1 and CDR2 from the germline V gene are SGHRS and YFSETQ. CDR3 length equals 17 residues. This CDR3 is CASSRGVTSAFQETQYF. Complete variable domain (other parts from reference TRBV5-1 and TRBJ2-5): KAGVTQTPRYLIKTRGQQVTLSCSPISGHRSVSWYQQTPGQGLQFLFEYFSETQRNKGNFPGRFSGRQFSNSRSEMNVSTLELGDSALYLCASSRGVTSAFQETQYFGPGTRLLVL.

The chain has TRBV28 and TRBJ1-5. Germline V CDR1 and CDR2: MDHEN, SYDVKM. The CDR3 spans 14 residues. Here the CDR3 reads CASSFGDTDQPQHF.

This rearrangement joins TRBV7-2 to TRBJ2-7; the TRBD1 assignment by TCRdb is unverifiable without DNA. From germline, CDR1 is SGHTA and CDR2 FQGNSA. This CDR3 region has 15 residues. The CDR3 is CASTSHGTGDYEQYF.

The chain carries TRBV5-1 and TRBJ2-3; TCRdb lists TRBD2, though no DNA is available to test this call. The germline V gene has CDR1 SGHRS and CDR2 YFSETQ. The CDR3 is made up of 16 amino acids. The chain's CDR3 is CASSLLLAGGPDTQYF.

CDR3 sequence reads: CASRADSRVPEAFF. This chain connects TRBV12-3 or TRBV12-4 to TRBJ1-1; TCRdb gives TRBD1 as the D gene, but with no DNA this cannot be confirmed. This CDR3 has 14 amino acids.

The chain combines TRBV5-4 with TRBJ2-3; TCRdb lists TRBD1, though no DNA is available to test this call. CDR1 and CDR2 from the germline V gene are SGHNT and YYREEE (reference sequence). This CDR3 has 13 amino acids. The chain's CDR3 is CASSDRVSDTQYF.

The chain has TRBV12-3 or TRBV12-4 and TRBJ2-2; TCRdb names TRBD2, which stays unverified in the absence of DNA. There are 17 residues in the CDR3. The CDR3 is CASQSRDSTTNTGELFF.

J is TRBJ2-6 and V is TRBV18; with no DNA, the TCRdb D assignment of TRBD1 cannot be verified. Per the germline V gene, CDR1 is KGHSH and CDR2 is LQKENI. This CDR3 has 18 amino acids. The CDR3 region is CASSPWDRALSGANVLTF.

J is TRBJ2-1 and V is TRBV5-1. CDR1 and CDR2 (germline): SGHRS, YFSETQ. The CDR3 covers 14 residues. This CDR3 reads CASSLEVANNEQFF.

The chain uses TRBV5-1 and TRBJ1-2; as DNA is missing, the TRBD1 call by TCRdb cannot be tested. CDR3 size: 14 residues. Germline CDR1 reads SGHRS; CDR2 reads YFSETQ. CDR3 sequence reads: CASRAFGTNYGYTF.

This chain uses TRBV7-9 with TRBJ2-2; the D call from TCRdb, TRBD2, cannot be confirmed without DNA. Germline V gene data show CDR1 as SEHNR and CDR2 as FQNEAQ (reference sequence). This CDR3 region has 15 residues. The CDR3 loop is CAPVGLAANTGELFF.

The chain couples TRBV10-1 to TRBJ2-1; TCRdb's D gene call, TRBD1, goes unchecked for lack of DNA. CDR3 length equals 14 residues. Germline V gene data show CDR1 as WNHNN and CDR2 as SYGVQD (reference sequence). The CDR3 spells CASSPPGSFNEQFF.

This sequence joins TRBV20-1 and TRBJ1-1; TCRdb lists TRBD1, though no DNA is available to test this call. Germline V CDR1 and CDR2: DFQATT, SNEGSKA (reference sequence). This CDR3 has 13 amino acids. CDR3 region: CSSSGQENTEAFF.

This chain links TRBV25-1 with TRBJ2-3; there is no DNA to check the TCRdb D call of TRBD2. The length of the CDR3 is 19 residues. Germline values: CDR1 MGHDK, CDR2 SYGVNS. This CDR3 reads CASSATPGLAGGPTDTQYF.

The CDR3 protein is CASSLGLFRGDEQYF. The chain combines TRBV7-9 with TRBJ2-7. Germline V gene sequence: CDR1 SEHNR, CDR2 FQNEAQ (reference sequence). The CDR3 is 15 amino acids.

The chain uses TRBV9 and TRBJ2-1; as DNA is missing, the TRBD1 call by TCRdb cannot be tested. Germline CDR1 is SGDLS and CDR2 is YYNGEE. The CDR3 covers 16 residues. Here the CDR3 reads CASSPSGTVAWDEQFF.

The chain has TRBV20-1 and TRBJ2-3; TCRdb reports TRBD2, a call that lacks DNA to check it against. CDR3 length: 17 residues. Germline loops: CDR1 DFQATT, CDR2 SNEGSKA (reference sequence). The CDR3 protein is CSATWWASGVPTDTQYF.

The chain uses TRBV5-6 and TRBJ2-1; TCRdb's D call, TRBD2, is unchecked because there is no DNA. The germline V gene encodes CDR1 SGHDT and CDR2 YYEEEE. The CDR3 runs to 18 residues. This CDR3 is CASSLLAGGLSSYNEQFF.

J is TRBJ1-1 and V is TRBV2; the D call from TCRdb, TRBD1, cannot be confirmed without DNA. This CDR3 comprises 13 residues. In germline, CDR1 is SNHLY, CDR2 FYNNEI. The CDR3 protein is CASDREPGTEAFF.

The chain uses TRBV5-4 and TRBJ2-7; absent DNA, TCRdb's TRBD1 call cannot be checked. This CDR3 is 14 amino acids long. Germline V gene data show CDR1 as SGHNT and CDR2 as YYREEE (reference sequence). CDR3 region: CASSMPGPTYEQYF.

This rearrangement joins TRBV4-2 to TRBJ2-2; TCRdb names TRBD2, which stays unverified in the absence of DNA. Per germline, CDR1 LGHNA and CDR2 YNFKEQ. The CDR3 spans 15 residues. The CDR3 loop is CASRPSREGTGELFF.

The chain is built from TRBV6-2 or TRBV6-3 and TRBJ1-5; the D call from TCRdb, TRBD1, cannot be confirmed without DNA. The CDR3 is 14 amino acids. Germline lookup yields CDR1 MNHEY and CDR2 SVGEGT. CDR3 sequence reads: CASSTQGSNQPQHF.